A single TCR beta chain is shown here with its context. As handled by the study authors: Owing to the provision of junction-only sequences devoid of quality scores by immunoSEQ, filtering differed. Clones were read by immunoSEQ multiplex PCR, and TCRdb kept only the in-frame ones, dropping some. V, J and clone size reflect that table, while D and trimming were determined from the DNA. Of 850,000 to 1,200,000 clones listed, approximately 76% were seen once; the top ten hold around 1.5%. V was cut by 5 bases and J by 10 bases, with 18 bases left in between. CDR3 length: 15 amino acids. The V gene's germline CDR1 is MDHEN and CDR2 SYDVKM. The data stem from a study of shared clonotypes between healthy human individuals. Study-wide context: The donors, a couple of women and three men, were aged 18 to 49.

Sequencing input: memory CD4+ T cells sorted from blood. Regarding subset: CD45RA-negative fraction. This receptor was obtained from a man between 18 and 29 years old in good health. The chain carries TRBV28 and TRBJ1-6; the D gene is possibly TRBD1 (6 bases). The CDR3 protein is CASSRDIGKGSPLHF. The CDR3 DNA reads TGTGCCAGCAGTCGGGACATCGGAAAGGGCTCACCCCTCCACTTT.